This T cell receptor beta chain was profiled in a study of CXCR3-negative and CXCR3-positive naive CD8 T cells. TRB cDNA libraries were made by UMI-labeled 5' RACE. TCRdb re-called the 5' RACE reads; one entry per CDR3 protein, DNA not given. This sample's table has roughly 70,000 distinct CDR3 sequences. The clonotype originates from a human donor in good health. Some clones in this sample may be carry-over from other donors' samples. Sample: naive CXCR3- CD8+ T cells from blood. Subset in this sample: CD45RO-CCR7+CD27+CD95- naive CD8+ T cells lacking CXCR3 (TNR3-).

The CDR3 sequence: CSARGTSGYNEQFF. V gene TRBV20-1 combines with J gene TRBJ2-1; TCRdb designates TRBD2, a call that cannot be tested without DNA. The CDR3 totals 14 residues. The germline V gene has CDR1 DFQATT and CDR2 SNEGSKA (reference sequence).